The clone carrying this T cell receptor (beta chain) was observed a few times. What it binds is not known. MiXCR, run by TCRdb on the 5' RACE reads, gives a single entry per CDR3 protein. The sample holds about 470,000 distinct CDR3 sequences; 24% are singletons and the top ten take about 2.7%. This sample is part of a study of identical twins. Study-wide results and limits: Zero-insertion findings could be partly confounded by invariant cells (MAIT and iNKT cells).

With 1 base clipped from V and 15 bases from J, the junction kept 2 bases outside the gene matches. CDR3 length equals 11 residues. These same data were also listed under a study on T cells expressing NK-cell markers.

The source of this sequence is a woman younger than 35 in good health. The chain links TRBV12-3 or TRBV12-4 to TRBJ2-1, with 8 bases identical to TRBD1. Source material: CD4+ T cells sorted from blood. The CDR3 bases are TGTGCCAGCAGTTTAGGGGACAGGACGTTCTTC. Protein: CASSLGDRTFF.